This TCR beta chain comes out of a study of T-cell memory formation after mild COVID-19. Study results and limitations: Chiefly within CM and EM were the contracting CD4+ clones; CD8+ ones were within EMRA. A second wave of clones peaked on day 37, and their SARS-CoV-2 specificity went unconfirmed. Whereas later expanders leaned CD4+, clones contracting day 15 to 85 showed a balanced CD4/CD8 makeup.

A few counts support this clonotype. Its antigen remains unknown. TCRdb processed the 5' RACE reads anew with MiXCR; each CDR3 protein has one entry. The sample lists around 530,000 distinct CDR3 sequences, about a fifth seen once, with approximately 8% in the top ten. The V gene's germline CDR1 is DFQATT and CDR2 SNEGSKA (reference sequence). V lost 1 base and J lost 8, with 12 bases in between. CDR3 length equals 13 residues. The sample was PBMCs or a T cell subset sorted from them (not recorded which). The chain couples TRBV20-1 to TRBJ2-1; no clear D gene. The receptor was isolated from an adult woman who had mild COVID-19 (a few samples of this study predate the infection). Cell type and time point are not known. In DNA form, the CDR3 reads TGCAGTGCTAGAGCCGCTAGTGGAGATGAGCAGTTCTTC. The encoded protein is CSARAASGDEQFF.